Listed below are T cell receptor beta chains from one sample, sequenced in a study of blood T cell repertoires in COVID-19. Measured with immunoSEQ multiplex PCR; TCRdb has only the in-frame clones, and not every one. The sample carries 80,000 to 100,000 clones, about three quarters recorded once. Sequenced: peripheral blood. These TCRs come from a man aged 50-59 years who had recovered from COVID-19. CDR3s include the opening cysteine and the closing phenylalanine or tryptophan. D genes are given only for firm matches. Clone size is stated in some rows and not others, as once, few, many or a class when expanded.

j_call clone_size v_call d_call cdr3_nt cdr3_aa
TRBJ2-3 . TRBV27 . TGTGCCAGCAGCCCTCTCGGGGGAGGATACACAGATACGCAGTATTTT CASSPLGGGYTDTQYF
TRBJ2-7 . TRBV6-5 . TGTGCCAGCAGGAGCCTCGCGGGAAGCTCCTACGAGCAGTACTTC CASRSLAGSSYEQYF
TRBJ1-5 . TRBV6-5 . TGTGCCAGCAGTAGCCAGGGTGTAAGCAATCAGCCCCAGCATTTT CASSSQGVSNQPQHF
TRBJ2-1 . TRBV4-2 TRBD2 TGTGCCAGCAGCCAAGGTGGGACTAGCGGGAGGATTGAGCAGTTCTTC CASSQGGTSGRIEQFF
TRBJ1-4 . TRBV20-1 . TGCAGTGCTAGTCCTCAGCAGGCGAAACTGTTTTTT CSASPQQAKLFF
TRBJ2-7 . TRBV7-8 . TGTGCCAGCAGCTCCCCTCTTGAGCCCTACGAGCAGTACTTC CASSSPLEPYEQYF
TRBJ2-5 . TRBV9 TRBD2 TGTGCCAGCAGCCTCGGGCCGGGACTAGTGGGGGAGACCCAGTACTTC CASSLGPGLVGETQYF
TRBJ2-4 once TRBV14 . TGTGCCAGCAGCCAAGGAGGAAGTCAGAGACGAAACATTCAGTACTTC CASSQGGSQRRNIQYF
TRBJ2-7 . TRBV7-9 . TGTGCCAGCAGCTACGGGGTAGCCCCTGACGAGCAGTACTTC CASSYGVAPDEQYF
TRBJ1-5 . TRBV27 . TGTGCCAGCAGTTTGGTCCAGGGTAGCAATCAGCCCCAGCATTTT CASSLVQGSNQPQHF
TRBJ1-3 . TRBV4-1 TRBD1 TGCGCCAGCAGCCAAGATCAGGGGGGACAGGGAGGCTCTGGAAACACCATATATTTT CASSQDQGGQGGSGNTIYF
TRBJ1-1 . TRBV25-1 TRBD1 TGTGCCAGCGGACCAGGGGGCGCAGGGAACACTGAAGCTTTCTTT CASGPGGAGNTEAFF
TRBJ1-1 few TRBV7-2 . TGTGCCAGCAGCTTCCTGACAGGGAACACTGAAGCTTTCTTT CASSFLTGNTEAFF
TRBJ1-4 . TRBV2 . TGTGCCAGCACTGAGCAGGGAAATGAAAAACTGTTTTTT CASTEQGNEKLFF
TRBJ2-3 few TRBV28 TRBD1 TGTGCCAGCAGTTTATTTTCGGGACAGATCACAGATACGCAGTATTTT CASSLFSGQITDTQYF
TRBJ1-1 . TRBV5-6 . TGTGCCAGCAGCCAGGGAAACACTGAAGCTTTCTTT CASSQGNTEAFF
TRBJ2-7 . TRBV3-1/TRBV3-2 . TGTGCCAGCAGCCAGACTTCCGGTGGGGGCGGGGAGCAGTACTTC CASSQTSGGGGEQYF
TRBJ1-6 . TRBV7-9 . TGTGCCAGCAGCGCCGCAGGGGCGCCCCTCCACTTT CASSAAGAPLHF
TRBJ1-5 . TRBV9 TRBD1 TGTGCCAGCAGCATTGGGACAGGGAGTGGCCAGCCCCAGCATTTT CASSIGTGSGQPQHF
TRBJ1-1 few TRBV30 . TGTGCCTGGAAATCCATGAACACTGAAGCTTTCTTT CAWKSMNTEAFF
TRBJ1-3 . TRBV7-9 . TGTGCCAGCAGCTTCGACAGGTTCTACTCTGGAAACACCATATATTTT CASSFDRFYSGNTIYF
TRBJ1-5 . TRBV6-4 . TGTGCCAGCAGCGGCGGGGGGCATCAGCCCCAGCATTTT CASSGGGHQPQHF
TRBJ1-2 once TRBV5-1 TRBD1 TGCGCCAGCAGCAAAGGGGGCCATGGCTACACCTTC CASSKGGHGYTF
TRBJ2-3 once TRBV5-1 TRBD2 TGCGCCAGCAGCCCGCAGACTAGCGAGGCAGATACGCAGTATTTT CASSPQTSEADTQYF
TRBJ2-1 . TRBV7-3 TRBD2 TGTGCCAGCAGCTTAAGAGCGGGAGGCACCTACAATGAGCAGTTCTTC CASSLRAGGTYNEQFF
TRBJ2-7 . TRBV29-1 TRBD1 TGCAGCGTGGCCGGGACAGCAGACTCCTACGAGCAGTACTTC CSVAGTADSYEQYF
TRBJ2-5 . TRBV7-2 . TGTGCCAGCAGCCCAGTCGAGCGCTTTTCAGAGACCCAGTACTTC CASSPVERFSETQYF
TRBJ2-1 . TRBV5-1 . TGCGCCAGCAGCTCCGGGGCTAGCGAGGATGAGCAGTTCTTC CASSSGASEDEQFF
TRBJ1-5 . TRBV30 TRBD1 TGTGCCTGGAGTTGGGACAGGAATCAGCCCCAGCATTTT CAWSWDRNQPQHF
TRBJ2-6 . TRBV13 . TGTGCCAGCTTCAGAAGCTCTGGGGCCAACGTCCTGACTTTC CASFRSSGANVLTF
TRBJ1-6 . TRBV6-1 TRBD1 TGTGCCAGCAGTGAGGAAAGACAGGGGAATAATTCACCCCTCCACTTT CASSEERQGNNSPLHF
TRBJ2-7 few TRBV6-4 TRBD1 TGTGCCAGCCCGAAAGGACAGGTTGGGATCTACGAGCAGTACTTC CASPKGQVGIYEQYF
TRBJ2-1 . TRBV7-9 . TGTGCCAGCAGCTTCGTAGCTAGTGAGCAGTTCTTC CASSFVASEQFF
TRBJ2-5 . TRBV7-7 TRBD2 TGTGCTAGCAGCTTAGGCCTTAGCGGGGGAGAGACCCAGTACTTC CASSLGLSGGETQYF
TRBJ1-2 . TRBV27 . TGTGCCAGCAGTTTAGACGGTAGCACGAACTATGGCTACACCTTC CASSLDGSTNYGYTF
TRBJ2-7 few TRBV3-1/TRBV3-2 TRBD1 TGTGCCAGCAGCCCTTGGGACAGAACCTACGAGCAGTACTTC CASSPWDRTYEQYF
TRBJ2-3 . TRBV30 . TGTGCCTGGAGACTAGCCCCAAATACGCAGTATTTT CAWRLAPNTQYF
TRBJ2-1 . TRBV18 . TGTGCCAGCTCGTCGACTTTGAGCTCCTACAATGAGCAGTTCTTC CASSSTLSSYNEQFF
TRBJ1-5 once TRBV2 TRBD1 TGTGCCAGCAGCGCTGGACAGGGGGTCAATCAGCCCCAGCATTTT CASSAGQGVNQPQHF
TRBJ2-7 . TRBV6-5 . TGTGCCAGCAGTTCAACGAGACTAGGGTCGGATGAGCAGTACTTC CASSSTRLGSDEQYF
TRBJ2-1 few TRBV13 TRBD2 TGTGCCAGCAGCTTAGGGACTAGCGGCTTAGGCTCCTACAATGAGCAGTTCTTC CASSLGTSGLGSYNEQFF
TRBJ2-1 . TRBV2 . TGTGCCAGCAGAGAACAGGCTCTGGCAAATGAGCAGTTCTTC CASREQALANEQFF
TRBJ2-7 . TRBV20-1 . TGCAGTGCCCAGACAGAAGCCGAGCAGTACTTC CSAQTEAEQYF
TRBJ1-1 many TRBV5-1 . TGCGCCAGCAGCTTGGTGGAGAAATCTAACACTGAAGCTTTCTTT CASSLVEKSNTEAFF
TRBJ2-7 . TRBV5-1 TRBD2 TGCGCCAGCAGCTCGGCCGGAGGGCCGGGGGCGAGCGGGAGCTACGAGCAGTACTTC CASSSAGGPGASGSYEQYF
TRBJ1-5 . TRBV11-3 TRBD1 TGTGCCAGCAGGGGATATAAGGACAGGGATTGTATGGGCAATCAGCCCCAGCATTTT CASRGYKDRDCMGNQPQHF
TRBJ1-2 . TRBV30 TRBD1 TGTGCCTGGAGTACCGAAACAGGGGGCGCCGGCTATGGCTACACCTTC CAWSTETGGAGYGYTF
TRBJ1-1 . TRBV25-1 . TGTGCCAGCAGAACATTCAGGGATAGGGCTGAAGCTTTCTTT CASRTFRDRAEAFF
TRBJ2-1 . TRBV14 . TGTGCCAGCAATTCTCGGGTGGCGGGACCCCCGATGGGTAATGAGCAGTTCTTC CASNSRVAGPPMGNEQFF
TRBJ1-2 . TRBV19 . TGTGCCAGTAGCCGTGAACTGGATCCGAGGGACTATGGCTACACCTTC CASSRELDPRDYGYTF
TRBJ2-5 . TRBV19 TRBD1 TGTGCCAGTAGTCCCACCGGGACAGGGTACCAAGAGACCCAGTACTTC CASSPTGTGYQETQYF
TRBJ2-1 few TRBV10-3 TRBD2 TGTGCCATCAGTCTACAGGGCCCCGGACTAGCGGGTGGGGATGAGCAGTTCTTC CAISLQGPGLAGGDEQFF